Shown below are 21 T cell receptor beta chains from a single sample sequenced in a study of shared clonotypes between healthy human individuals. Generated by immunoSEQ multiplex PCR, the TCRdb table keeps only in-frame clones and is missing some. The sample lists hundreds of thousands of clones; roughly 70% were seen once. The sequencing sample was made of memory CD4+ T cells sorted from blood. Subset here: CD45RA-negative fraction. The receptors shown here come from a man younger than 45 in good health.

The V call is TRBV10-2, the J call TRBJ2-7, with D perhaps matching TRBD1 (5 bases). The CDR3 has 14 residues. Germline V gives CDR1 WSHSY, CDR2 SAAADI. The V gene lost 7 bases and the J gene lost 1 base, with 14 bases spanning the gap. The CDR3 DNA is TGCGCCAGCAAGGGGCCAGGTGATTCCTACGAGCAGTACTTC. Translated: CASKGPGDSYEQYF.

The chain recombines TRBV7-3 with TRBJ2-1; 7 bases are shared with TRBD1. CDR1 and CDR2 (germline): SGHTA, FQGTGA. The CDR3 extends over 15 amino acids. Trimming took 2 bases from V and 2 from J; bases not matched to a gene: 3. The CDR3 bases are TGTGCCAGCAGCTTAGCCCAGGGGGCCTACAATGAGCAGTTCTTC. It codes for CASSLAQGAYNEQFF.

The rearrangement uses TRBV25-1 and TRBJ2-1; the D gene is possibly TRBD2 (6 bases). Trimming cost V 8 bases and J 5 bases, with 13 bases left between them. Germline assignment: CDR1 MGHDK and CDR2 SYGVNS. This CDR3 is 13 amino acids long. The CDR3 nucleotides are TGTGCCAGCGTCGGGACTCCTAACAATGAGCAGTTCTTC. As protein: CASVGTPNNEQFF.

This clone has a handful of counts. J is TRBJ1-2 and V is TRBV7-9; TRBD1 matches at 8 bases. Germline V gene sequence: CDR1 SEHNR, CDR2 FQNEAQ (reference sequence). Trimming removed 5 bases from V and 7 bases from J; junction bases left unmatched: 6. This CDR3 has 13 amino acids. CDR3 sequence reads: CASSKTGAGGYTF. CDR3 bases: TGTGCCAGCAGCAAGACAGGGGCGGGTGGCTACACCTTC.

The V gene is TRBV5-5, the J gene TRBJ2-5; 8 positions agree with TRBD2. Germline assignment: CDR1 SGHKS and CDR2 YYEKEE (reference sequence). The V and J ends lost 2 bases and 5 bases, in that order; junction bases with no gene match: 5. The CDR3 has 14 residues. The CDR3 loop reads CASSLREGRETQYF. The CDR3 DNA reads as TGTGCCAGCAGCTTACGGGAGGGGAGGGAGACCCAGTACTTC.

This clone has a count of ten or more. This chain uses TRBV7-8 with TRBJ1-4; unclear D gene. The CDR3 has 14 amino acids. V was pared by 8 bases and J by 0 bases, with 10 bases between. The germline gives CDR1 SGHVS, CDR2 FQNEAQ. CDR3 bases: TGTGCCAGCCGACGGGGTTCAACTAATGAAAAACTGTTTTTT. Translated: CASRRGSTNEKLFF.

This clone was seen repeatedly, ten times or more. This chain links TRBV5-1 with TRBJ2-5; maybe TRBD2 (5 bases). Trimming took 4 bases from V and 1 from J, leaving 11 bases between them. Germline V gene lookup returns CDR1 SGHRS and CDR2 YFSETQ. The CDR3 loop spans 14 amino acids. CDR3 in amino acids: CASSVSGLQETQYF. The DNA for the CDR3 is TGCGCCAGCAGCGTGAGTGGACTCCAAGAGACCCAGTACTTC.

V gene TRBV5-6 combines with J gene TRBJ2-1; TRBD1 matches 9 bases. The CDR3 sequence is 16 residues long. V lost 3 bases and J lost 4; bases outside the gene matches: 8. Germline lookup yields CDR1 SGHDT and CDR2 YYEEEE. The DNA of the CDR3 is TGTGCCAGCAGCTCGGCCGGGGGACAGGGATACAATGAGCAGTTCTTC. This sequence encodes CASSSAGGQGYNEQFF.

A word on this clone: One junction end does not reproduce the germline sequence, and a read error may be involved. In the same sample, other DNA sequences code for this CDR3. The chain links TRBV5-1 to TRBJ2-6; D gene uncertain. The CDR3 consists of 14 residues. Germline CDR1 and CDR2: SGHRS and YFSETQ. CDR3 loop: CASSLETGANVLTF. The CDR3 nucleotides read TGTGCCAGCAGCTTGGAGACTGGGGCCAACGTCCTGACTTTC.

This clone has at least ten counts. The chain recombines TRBV11-1 with TRBJ2-1; no clear D gene. The length of the CDR3 is 12 residues. Germline lookup yields CDR1 SGHAT and CDR2 FQDESV (reference sequence). The ends were cut back, 5 bases at V and 2 bases at J, with 4 bases in the middle. The CDR3 DNA reads TGTGCCAGCAGCGAACCCTACAATGAGCAGTTCTTC. Amino acids: CASSEPYNEQFF.

This chain joins TRBV6-1 and TRBJ2-7; D unresolved. The CDR3 length is 14 residues. Trimming cost V 6 bases and J 5 bases, with 17 bases left between them. The germline V gene has CDR1 MNHNS and CDR2 SASEGT. The CDR3 region has the DNA TGTGCCAGCAGCGTTGACCCTAACGTCCACGAGCAGTACTTC. The encoded protein is CASSVDPNVHEQYF.

The rearrangement joins TRBV9 to TRBJ2-1; D is ambiguous. V was pared by 0 bases and J by 7 bases, with 11 bases between. CDR3 length: 14 residues. CDR1 and CDR2 (germline): SGDLS, YYNGEE. The CDR3 is CASSVVGTPNEQFF. The CDR3 bases are TGTGCCAGCAGCGTAGTAGGTACTCCTAATGAGCAGTTCTTC.

The CDR3 DNA sequence: TGTGCCAGCTCACCATCTGGCGGGAGGATCTCAGGGGTAAATACGCAGTATTTT. Residues: CASSPSGGRISGVNTQYF. The chain has TRBV18 and TRBJ2-3; 8 bases match TRBD2. This CDR3 is built from 18 residues. Losses at the gene ends were 2 bases for V and 7 bases for J; bases not matched to a gene: 17. In germline, CDR1 is KGHSH, CDR2 LQKENI. Supplemented by reference TRBV18 and TRBJ2-3, the full variable domain reads NAGVMQNPRHLVRRRGQEARLRCSPMKGHSHVYWYRQLPEEGLKFMVYLQKENIIDESGMPKERFSAEFPKEGPSILRIQQVVRGDSAAYFCASSPSGGRISGVNTQYFGPGTRLTVL.

The chain joins TRBV5-1 to TRBJ2-2, with 10 bases that match TRBD2. The ends lost 3 bases at V and 5 bases at J; junction bases unmatched: 7. The CDR3 length is 16 residues. Germline loops: CDR1 SGHRS, CDR2 YFSETQ. CDR3 DNA: TGCGCCAGCAGCTCGTCTAGCGGGAGCTCAACCGGGGAGCTGTTTTTT. This sequence encodes CASSSSSGSSTGELFF. Full variable domain (missing parts from reference TRBV5-1 and TRBJ2-2): KAGVTQTPRYLIKTRGQQVTLSCSPISGHRSVSWYQQTPGQGLQFLFEYFSETQRNKGNFPGRFSGRQFSNSRSEMNVSTLELGDSALYLCASSSSSGSSTGELFFGEGSRLTVL.

The V call is TRBV30, the J call TRBJ1-5; the D is unclear. V dropped 1 base and J dropped 1 base, with 2 bases sitting between them. The germline CDR1 and CDR2 sequences are GTSNPN and SVGIG (reference sequence). There are 12 residues in the CDR3. The CDR3: CAWSDSNQPQHF. The CDR3, as DNA: TGTGCCTGGAGTGACAGCAATCAGCCCCAGCATTTT.

The genes are TRBV2 and TRBJ2-7; D unresolved. V was clipped by 2 bases and J by 5 bases, with 7 bases between them. CDR1 and CDR2 (germline): SNHLY, FYNNEI. The CDR3 covers 12 residues. The CDR3 DNA reads as TGTGCCAGCAGTGAAAGAAGCCACGAGCAGTACTTC. This encodes CASSERSHEQYF.

The chain recombines TRBV7-2 with TRBJ2-3; TRBD2 is a possible D gene (6 bases). The CDR3 runs 17 residues. The germline CDR1 and CDR2 sequences are SGHTA and FQGNSA. V shed 2 bases and J shed 4 bases, with 19 bases lying between them. The CDR3 region is CASSLLVAVPGADTQYF. CDR3 sequence (DNA): TGTGCCAGCAGCTTATTGGTAGCGGTCCCCGGGGCAGATACGCAGTATTTT.

About this clone itself: A read error may be the cause here, since a much bigger clone is one base away. Distinct nucleotide sequences in the sample also encode this CDR3. The V gene is TRBV5-5, the J gene TRBJ2-3; no clear D. The CDR3 spans 11 residues. With 0 bases removed from V and 4 bases from J, the gap between germline ends came to 0 bases. Germline V CDR1 and CDR2: SGHKS, YYEKEE (reference sequence). In nucleotides, the CDR3 is TGTGCCAGCAGCTTGGCAGATACGCAGTATTTT. This encodes CASSLADTQYF.

V usage is TRBV27 and J usage is TRBJ2-7; perhaps D is TRBD1 or TRBD2 (5 bases each). V lost 9 bases to trimming and J lost 0 bases, with 15 bases between them. In germline, CDR1 is MNHEY, CDR2 SMNVEV (reference sequence). The CDR3 extends over 14 amino acids. The CDR3 coding sequence is TGTGCCAGTCGACGGGCAGGGAGCTCCTACGAGCAGTACTTC. Translating gives CASRRAGSSYEQYF.

V is TRBV6-5 and J is TRBJ1-3, with D hard to call. CDR3 length: 15 amino acids. Looked up from germline, CDR1 is MNHEY and CDR2 is SVGAGI. V gave up 4 bases and J gave up 4 bases, with 14 bases separating them. The chain's CDR3 is CASSLAPSRGNTIYF. The CDR3 coding sequence is TGTGCCAGCAGTTTAGCTCCATCAAGGGGAAACACCATATATTTT.

V gene TRBV9 combines with J gene TRBJ2-1, with D maybe TRBD2 (6 bases). The V gene lost 1 base and the J gene lost 10 bases, with 15 bases spanning the gap. CDR3 length equals 14 residues. Germline CDR1 and CDR2: SGDLS and YYNGEE. The CDR3 DNA follows: TGTGCCAGCAGCGTATTGGGAGCCGGGGGAGAGCAGTTCTTC. This sequence encodes CASSVLGAGGEQFF.